Below are 16 T cell receptor beta chains sequenced from a single sample in a study of shared clonotypes between healthy human individuals. The data were produced by immunoSEQ multiplex PCR, yet TCRdb's version contains in-frame clones alone and is incomplete. The data contain around 600,000 clones, 98% of them singletons. Naive CD8 cells lacked CD45RO and underwent positive selection for CCR7, leaving out terminally differentiated effector memory CD45RA+ cells. The sequenced sample consisted of naive CD8+ T cells sorted from blood. The source of these receptors is a man younger than 40 in good health.

This clone was picked up one time. J is TRBJ2-2 and V is TRBV7-9; unclear D gene. V was clipped by 5 bases and J by 5 bases, with 9 bases between them. The CDR3 contains 13 residues. Germline V gene data show CDR1 as SEHNR and CDR2 as FQNEAQ (reference sequence). CDR3 residues: CASSPAPTGELFF. CDR3 in DNA: TGTGCCAGCAGCCCGGCCCCGACCGGGGAGCTGTTTTTT.

This rearrangement joins TRBV27 to TRBJ2-5; TRBD1 matches at 8 bases. The J call is uncertain, as TRBJ2-7 better fits the DNA end. This CDR3 region has 14 residues. The germline gives CDR1 MNHEY, CDR2 SMNVEV (reference sequence). CDR3 protein: CASSPGQVGYEQYF. CDR3 sequence (DNA): TGTGCCAGCAGTCCGGGACAGGTTGGGTACGAGCAGTACTTC.

The chain carries TRBV10-3 and TRBJ1-1, with 7 positions matching TRBD1. The junction had 5 bases not matched to a gene; V was cut back by 6 bases and J by 1 base. The germline CDR1 and CDR2 sequences are ENHRY and SYGVKD. This CDR3 has 14 residues. CDR3 region: CAIRTTGANTEAFF. DNA for the CDR3: TGTGCCATCAGGACCACAGGGGCGAACACTGAAGCTTTCTTT.

The chain recombines TRBV6-1 with TRBJ2-7; 11 nucleotides line up with TRBD2. The V gene end was trimmed by 2 bases and the J gene end by 5 bases; junction bases not matched to a gene: 5. Looked up from germline, CDR1 is MNHNS and CDR2 is SASEGT. The CDR3 covers 15 residues. This CDR3 reads CASSERLAGGHEQYF. Here the CDR3 DNA reads TGTGCCAGCAGTGAAAGGCTAGCGGGAGGCCACGAGCAGTACTTC.

The CDR3 DNA reads TGTGCCAGCAGCGGGGGGAGTGAGGCCAATGAGCAGTTCTTC. Translation gives CASSGGSEANEQFF. V and J are TRBV7-9 and TRBJ2-1, with D perhaps TRBD2 (6 bases). CDR3 length: 14 amino acids. Germline V CDR1 and CDR2: SEHNR, FQNEAQ (reference sequence). Trimming removed 5 bases from V and 6 bases from J, with 14 bases in between.

V and J are TRBV11-2 and TRBJ2-3; 7 positions match TRBD2. Unmatched junction bases numbered 8, after V lost 3 bases and J lost 5 bases. The germline V gene encodes CDR1 SGHAT and CDR2 FQNNGV. This CDR3 has 15 residues. The CDR3: CASSFRGRAGDTQYF. The CDR3 DNA reads as TGTGCCAGCAGCTTTCGAGGGAGGGCAGGAGATACGCAGTATTTT.

The chain is built from TRBV6-1 and TRBJ2-7; no clear D gene. Germline V gene data show CDR1 as MNHNS and CDR2 as SASEGT. The CDR3 loop spans 16 amino acids. Trimming took 4 bases from V and 4 from J, leaving 20 bases between them. The CDR3 sequence is CASSAPALESPYEQYF. CDR3 coding DNA: TGTGCCAGCAGTGCACCCGCGCTGGAGTCTCCGTACGAGCAGTACTTC.

The chain joins TRBV4-1 to TRBJ1-1; possible D gene TRBD1, 6 bases. Germline CDR1 is MGHRA and CDR2 is YSYEKL. The CDR3 has 15 residues. V dropped 3 bases and J dropped 4 bases, with 15 bases sitting between them. The CDR3 coding sequence is TGCGCCAGCAGCCACACACTACAGGGTGTCACTGAAGCTTTCTTT. Translating it yields CASSHTLQGVTEAFF.

This chain joins TRBV6-6 and TRBJ2-7; D call uncertain. Germline CDR1 reads MNHNY; CDR2 reads SVGAGI (reference sequence). This CDR3 spans 15 amino acids. The germline V and J ends were trimmed by 0 bases and 0 bases, with 9 bases remaining between them. CDR3 DNA sequence: TGTGCCAGCAGTTACTCGATTGAGAGCTCCTACGAGCAGTACTTC. Its translation: CASSYSIESSYEQYF.

CDR3 protein: CASSLGDRAEAFF. CDR3 nucleotide sequence: TGCGCCAGCAGCTTAGGAGACAGAGCTGAAGCTTTCTTT. The chain combines TRBV5-1 with TRBJ1-1; tentative D call: TRBD1 (5 bases). CDR1 is SGHRS and CDR2 is YFSETQ in the germline V gene. V lost 2 bases to trimming and J lost 6 bases, with 11 bases between them. The CDR3 length is 13 residues.

The chain carries TRBV7-9 and TRBJ2-7; no clear D gene. V was clipped by 3 bases and J by 3 bases, with 9 bases between them. In germline, CDR1 is SEHNR, CDR2 FQNEAQ (reference sequence). This CDR3 spans 13 amino acids. CDR3 sequence reads: CASSFREFYEQYF. In nucleotides, the CDR3 is TGTGCCAGCAGCTTTAGAGAATTCTACGAGCAGTACTTC.

The chain couples TRBV7-9 to TRBJ1-5, with 7 bases that match TRBD1. Germline lookup yields CDR1 SEHNR and CDR2 FQNEAQ (reference sequence). The V and J ends lost 5 bases and 0 bases, in that order; junction bases with no gene match: 10. The CDR3 is 17 residues long. CDR3 nucleotides: TGTGCCAGCAGCCCTCCCGGGACAGAATATAGCAATCAGCCCCAGCATTTT. This gives the protein CASSPPGTEYSNQPQHF.

The rearrangement joins TRBV9 to TRBJ2-3; TRBD2 matches at 9 bases. J gave up 5 bases and V 4 bases, and 5 bases lay outside the gene matches. Germline loops: CDR1 SGDLS, CDR2 YYNGEE. The CDR3 consists of 14 residues. CDR3 DNA: TGTGCCAGCAGCCCTAGCGGGGCGGGAGATACGCAGTATTTT. This encodes CASSPSGAGDTQYF.

The chain has TRBV10-1 and TRBJ1-2, with a possible D match to TRBD1 (5 bases). The V end was cut by 5 bases, the J end by 4 bases, with 11 bases between. From germline, CDR1 is WNHNN and CDR2 SYGVQD (reference sequence). CDR3 size: 13 residues. CDR3 nucleotide sequence: TGCGCCAGCAGTTCGGACACCCTCTATGGCTACACCTTC. Its protein product is CASSSDTLYGYTF.

This clone was counted once. In nucleotides, the CDR3 is TGTGCCAGCAGCCCGCAACTAGCGGAGGTTAATGAGCAGTTCTTC. Translating gives CASSPQLAEVNEQFF. The chain couples TRBV7-6 to TRBJ2-1; 8 bases line up with TRBD2. The CDR3 is 15 residues long. Trimming took 5 bases from V and 7 from J; bases not matched to a gene: 10. The germline gives CDR1 SGHVS, CDR2 FNYEAQ.

This chain links TRBV14 with TRBJ2-5; D unclear. CDR1 and CDR2 from the germline V gene are SGHDN and FVKESK. V was shortened by 1 base and J by 5 bases, with 11 bases between the two germline ends. The CDR3 runs 14 residues. CDR3 in DNA: TGTGCCAGCAGCCAAGGGTTGGGCAGGGAGACCCAGTACTTC. Residues: CASSQGLGRETQYF. Variable domain in full (rest from reference TRBV14 and TRBJ2-5): EAGVTQFPSHSVIEKGQTVTLRCDPISGHDNLYWYRRVMGKEIKFLLHFVKESKQDESGMPNNRFLAERTGGTYSTLKVQPAELEDSGVYFCASSQGLGRETQYFGPGTRLLVL.